The 27 T cell receptor beta chains reported below all come from one sample, sequenced in a study of T cell repertoires in aging, cancer and after chemotherapy. Amplification of TCR beta used genomic DNA extracted from peripheral blood. A mixed TRB-A/B primer pool amplified rearranged TRB by multiplex touch-down PCR. TCRdb re-called the multiplex PCR reads through MiXCR, storing one row per CDR3 protein. The sample includes over 1,500 distinct CDR3 sequences, about 50% of them seen just once. Sequenced sample: blood. The receptors come from a human donor with a solid tumor.

The chain couples TRBV6-6 to TRBJ1-5; the match to TRBD1 covers 8 bases. There are 14 residues in the CDR3. Germline V gene data show CDR1 as MNHNY and CDR2 as SVGAGI (reference sequence). The ends lost 6 bases at V and 6 bases at J; junction bases unmatched: 7. The CDR3 here is CASRKTGAVQPQHF. DNA of the CDR3: TGTGCCAGCAGGAAGACAGGGGCGGTTCAGCCCCAGCATTTT.

This CDR3 is CSARDLRGEQYF. In DNA, the CDR3 is TGCAGTGCTAGAGACCTCAGGGGCGAGCAGTACTTC. This chain uses TRBV20-1 with TRBJ2-7; perhaps TRBD1 as D (6 bases). Trimming cost V 0 bases and J 6 bases, with 9 bases left between them. This CDR3 is 12 amino acids long. Germline CDR1 and CDR2: DFQATT and SNEGSKA (reference sequence).

This clonotype has only a few counts. The rearrangement uses TRBV19 and TRBJ2-2; no definite D call. Per the germline V gene, CDR1 is LNHDA and CDR2 is SQIVND (reference sequence). V was clipped by 8 bases and J by 3 bases, with 4 bases between them. The CDR3 runs to 11 residues. In nucleotides, the CDR3 is TGTGCCAGTCGGGACACCGGGGAGCTGTTTTTT. It codes for CASRDTGELFF.

J is TRBJ1-1 and V is TRBV18; D not resolved. Deletions cut 5 bases from V and 4 bases from J, with 17 bases between. Germline CDR1 is KGHSH and CDR2 is LQKENI. The CDR3 sequence is 15 residues long. CDR3: CASSTETRTGTEAFF. The CDR3 coding sequence is TGTGCCAGCTCAACCGAGACACGGACCGGCACTGAAGCTTTCTTT.

This clonotype occurred a few times. V usage is TRBV6-5 and J usage is TRBJ1-6; D possibly corresponds to TRBD1 (6 bases). This CDR3 region has 17 residues. Trimming cost V 4 bases and J 9 bases, with 22 bases left between them. Germline values: CDR1 MNHEY, CDR2 SVGAGI. This CDR3 is CASSSRMGRGGGSPLHF. As DNA, the CDR3 is TGTGCCAGCAGTTCCAGAATGGGCAGGGGTGGGGGTTCACCCCTCCACTTT.

A few counts support this clonotype. The V gene is TRBV12-3 or TRBV12-4, the J gene TRBJ1-2; D remains ambiguous. The CDR3 is 13 residues long. The V end lost 3 bases, the J end lost 5 bases, and 10 bases lay between the germline ends. The CDR3 DNA reads as TGTGCCAGCAGTTTGGGGAAGAGGTATGGCTACACCTTC. This gives the protein CASSLGKRYGYTF.

The V gene is TRBV4-3, the J gene TRBJ1-6; the D is unclear. The V and J ends lost 4 bases and 7 bases respectively, with 11 bases between them. There are 14 residues in the CDR3. Germline V gene lookup returns CDR1 LGHNA and CDR2 YSLEER. CDR3 protein: CASSPDGSNSPLHF. The CDR3, as DNA: TGCGCCAGCAGCCCCGACGGGTCGAATTCACCCCTCCACTTT.

The chain employs TRBV6-1 and TRBJ2-1, with 7 bases lining up with TRBD2. Germline loops: CDR1 MNHNS, CDR2 SASEGT. J gave up 8 bases and V 7 bases, and 8 bases lay outside the gene matches. The CDR3 has 13 amino acids. The CDR3 sequence: CASIDGTNHEQFF. The CDR3 DNA is TGTGCCAGCATTGACGGGACTAATCATGAGCAGTTCTTC.

This clonotype turned up a few times. The genes are TRBV30 and TRBJ2-1; 9 bases match TRBD1. Germline V gene data show CDR1 as GTSNPN and CDR2 as SVGIG (reference sequence). The CDR3 sequence is 13 residues long. Trimming removed 5 bases from V and 1 base from J; junction bases left unmatched: 0. CDR3 sequence: CAWGQGSYNEQFF. CDR3 DNA: TGTGCCTGGGGACAGGGGTCCTACAATGAGCAGTTCTTC.

This clonotype was picked up a small number of times. The CDR3: CASSYRPAGAYEQYF. CDR3 bases: TGTGCCAGCAGTTACCGGCCAGCGGGAGCCTACGAGCAGTACTTC. The chain employs TRBV6-5 and TRBJ2-7, with 8 bases that match TRBD2. J was trimmed by 2 bases and V by 2 bases; bases with no gene match: 5. The germline gives CDR1 MNHEY, CDR2 SVGAGI. The CDR3 contains 15 residues.

This clonotype was detected only a few times. J is TRBJ2-2 and V is TRBV29-1; D not certain. The CDR3 has 12 residues. Germline-derived CDR1 and CDR2 are SQVTM and ANQGSEA. The V and J ends lost 5 bases and 6 bases respectively, with 10 bases between them. The CDR3 DNA is TGCAGCGTTCTGGGGTCCTCCGGGGAGCTGTTTTTT. This translates into CSVLGSSGELFF.

Worth noting for this clonotype: A read error may produce the germline difference seen at one junction end. The CDR3 loop reads CASSPSSGSHF. CDR3 nucleotide sequence: TGTGCCAGCAGTCCCTCTAGCGGATCGCACTTC. This chain links TRBV6-5 with TRBJ1-6; unclear D gene. This CDR3 has 11 amino acids. The V gene's germline CDR1 is MNHEY and CDR2 SVGAGI.

This rearrangement joins TRBV29-1 to TRBJ2-7; 11 positions agree with TRBD2. V dropped 1 base and J dropped 5; count of bases not matched to a gene: 10. Germline V gene lookup returns CDR1 SQVTM and CDR2 ANQGSEA. The CDR3 covers 16 residues. CDR3 sequence (DNA): TGCAGCGTTGAAGGGGTAGCGGGAGGGCCCCGGAACGAGCAGTACTTC. It codes for CSVEGVAGGPRNEQYF.

Only one count was recorded for this clonotype. The rearrangement links TRBV20-1 to TRBJ2-1; the match to TRBD2 covers 8 bases. The trim removed 0 bases at V and 6 bases at J, leaving 7 bases unmatched. From germline, CDR1 is DFQATT and CDR2 SNEGSKA (reference sequence). This CDR3 spans 15 amino acids. The CDR3 bases are TGCAGTGCTAGAGATCGGACTAGCCTCGTCAATGAGCAGTTCTTC. As protein: CSARDRTSLVNEQFF.

This clonotype was found a few times. The J gene is TRBJ1-2, the V gene TRBV5-6; 7 bases match TRBD1. V was pared by 4 bases and J by 4 bases, with 10 bases of the junction left unmatched. The CDR3 consists of 15 residues. Germline CDR1 is SGHDT and CDR2 is YYEEEE. The CDR3: CASSPTGTVLYGYTF. The CDR3 region has the DNA TGTGCCAGCAGCCCGACCGGGACAGTACTCTATGGCTACACCTTC.

The chain links TRBV28 to TRBJ1-1; the D is unclear. In germline, CDR1 is MDHEN, CDR2 SYDVKM. With 1 base removed from V and 4 bases from J, the gap between germline ends came to 10 bases. This CDR3 has 14 amino acids. The CDR3 loop reads CASSLLGLATEAFF. DNA of the CDR3: TGTGCCAGCAGTTTATTAGGGCTGGCCACTGAAGCTTTCTTT.

In this sample, this clonotype turned up once. The chain couples TRBV28 to TRBJ1-5; no clear D gene. The CDR3 length is 16 residues. Trimming took 5 bases from V and 5 from J, leaving 19 bases between them. Per germline, CDR1 MDHEN and CDR2 SYDVKM. The CDR3 DNA reads as TGTGCCAGCAGTCCCCGAGGTTTGAGGATTTATCAGCCCCAGCATTTT. Amino acid sequence: CASSPRGLRIYQPQHF.

The V gene is TRBV6-1, the J gene TRBJ2-6; 10 positions match TRBD1. Trimming removed 3 bases from V and 0 bases from J; junction bases left unmatched: 8. This CDR3 region has 19 residues. The germline V gene encodes CDR1 MNHNS and CDR2 SASEGT. The CDR3 DNA follows: TGTGCCAGCAGTGATACGGGACAGGGGTTTCGCTCTGGGGCCAACGTCCTGACTTTC. Translating it yields CASSDTGQGFRSGANVLTF.

The rearrangement uses TRBV20-1 and TRBJ2-1, with D uncertain. CDR1 is DFQATT and CDR2 is SNEGSKA in the germline V gene (reference sequence). V was trimmed by 6 bases and J by 3 bases, leaving 12 bases between them. The CDR3 extends over 13 amino acids. CDR3 protein: CSALGRVYNEQFF. The CDR3 coding sequence is TGCAGTGCCTTAGGGCGTGTCTACAATGAGCAGTTCTTC.

The rearrangement uses TRBV7-2 and TRBJ2-7; 15 bases line up with TRBD2. The CDR3 runs 15 residues. Losses at the gene ends were 5 bases for V and 6 bases for J; bases not matched to a gene: 5. Germline assignment: CDR1 SGHTA and CDR2 FQGNSA. The DNA for the CDR3 is TGTGCCAGCAGCCCCCAGGGACTAGCGGGAGGCGAGCAGTACTTC. Encoded protein: CASSPQGLAGGEQYF.

The gene calls are TRBV7-9 and TRBJ2-2; tentatively, D is TRBD2 (6 bases). The germline V gene encodes CDR1 SEHNR and CDR2 FQNEAQ (reference sequence). The CDR3 totals 14 residues. V lost 5 bases and J 3 bases, leaving 10 bases between the germline ends. CDR3 in DNA: TGTGCCAGCAGCACGGGAGTGTACACCGGGGAGCTGTTTTTT. Its translation: CASSTGVYTGELFF.

This rearrangement joins TRBV29-1 to TRBJ2-7; D is perhaps TRBD1 or TRBD2 (6 bases each). The CDR3 contains 17 residues. CDR1 is SQVTM, CDR2 ANQGSEA, per germline. The V end lost 3 bases, the J end lost 0 bases, and 21 bases lay between the germline ends. CDR3 sequence reads: CSVEGVGGETSSYEQYF. The CDR3 region has the DNA TGCAGCGTTGAGGGAGTCGGGGGCGAGACGAGCTCCTACGAGCAGTACTTC.

This clonotype was counted a few times. The chain carries TRBV19 and TRBJ2-1, with D possibly being TRBD2 (6 bases). This CDR3 has 15 amino acids. Germline V gives CDR1 LNHDA, CDR2 SQIVND (reference sequence). Trimming removed 2 bases at V and 4 bases at J, with 12 bases between. The CDR3 DNA reads as TGTGCCAGTAGTATAATGTCTAGCGCGTACAATGAGCAGTTCTTC. It specifies CASSIMSSAYNEQFF.

There are a few counts of this clonotype. The chain is built from TRBV20-1 and TRBJ1-2, with D maybe TRBD1 (5 bases). Between the trimmed V and J ends, which lost 1 base and 0 bases, there was a span of 9 bases. The CDR3 extends over 14 amino acids. Germline V gene lookup returns CDR1 DFQATT and CDR2 SNEGSKA (reference sequence). CDR3 sequence: CSARGWDSNYGYTF. CDR3 bases: TGCAGTGCTAGAGGATGGGACTCTAACTATGGCTACACCTTC.

CDR3 DNA: TGTGCCAGCAGTTTAGGGACAGGACCCTACGAGCAGTACTTC. It yields the protein CASSLGTGPYEQYF. The chain employs TRBV27 and TRBJ2-7; 8 bases are shared with TRBD1. The length of the CDR3 is 14 residues. The trim removed 2 bases at V and 2 bases at J, leaving 2 bases unmatched. Germline V gene lookup returns CDR1 MNHEY and CDR2 SMNVEV (reference sequence).

This clonotype was recorded only once. The gene calls are TRBV7-2 and TRBJ2-5, with D possibly being TRBD1 (6 bases). The germline CDR1 and CDR2 sequences are SGHTA and FQGNSA. The germline V and J ends were trimmed by 5 bases and 4 bases, with 11 bases remaining between them. The CDR3 runs 13 residues. The CDR3 sequence is CASSPGGRETQYF. The CDR3 coding sequence is TGTGCCAGCAGCCCTGGGGGCCGAGAGACCCAGTACTTC.

J is TRBJ1-1 and V is TRBV19; D not certain. The CDR3 has 16 residues. Trimming took off 4 bases at V and 1 base at J, with 16 bases between the two ends. Germline lookup yields CDR1 LNHDA and CDR2 SQIVND (reference sequence). This CDR3 is CASSTTITGPNTEAFF. CDR3 bases: TGTGCCAGTAGTACTACTATTACTGGGCCGAACACTGAAGCTTTCTTT.